This T cell receptor beta chain was retrieved from a study of cytomegalovirus exposure and HLA in healthy donors. The donors (healthy individuals) were bone marrow donors. Donors showed nominal health when sampled, although they likely had unrecorded immune exposures. Concerning this clone itself: The target antigen is unknown. A read error may account for a junction end that differs from germline.

Study-wide points: In a later analysis, donors in an Asian-associated ancestry cluster reportedly had fewer N-insertions in productive TCRs than the cohort mean. Overall, 164 TCR beta chains were annotated as cytomegalovirus-associated.

The PCR used 60 Vbeta and 13 Jbeta primers. Produced via immunoSEQ multiplex PCR; TCRdb's table is partial and in-frame only. Found here are about 160,000 clones, about 82% of them singletons; the top ten hold approximately 7%. The sequencing sample was made of PBMCs. This sequence originates from a woman in her twenties or thirties in good health and CMV-seropositive.

The CDR3 DNA sequence: TGTGCCACCAGCAGCAGGGTCGCTAACTATGACTACACCTTC. It specifies CATSSRVANYDYTF. This chain joins TRBV15 and TRBJ1-2; TRBD1 might be the D (5 bases). The germline V gene encodes CDR1 LNHNV and CDR2 YYDKDF (reference sequence). The CDR3 sequence is 14 residues long.